The clone carrying this TCR beta chain was found many times. Its specificity is unknown. This entry belongs to a study of T cell repertoires in cytomegalovirus infection. As for the study in general: Indicated by public TCR beta signatures were CMV infection and matching HLA type. Broader study findings: Adding up the frequency of public TCR beta families identified people who carried CMV plus the relevant HLA. The ex vivo response was dominated by HLA-C-restricted CMV-specific TCR beta clonotypes.

In TCRdb, the reads were re-called with MiXCR into one record per CDR3 protein. The top ten hold 1.5% to 2% of the sample, which has 200,000 to 300,000 distinct CDR3 sequences, 9% to 15% seen once. CDR3 size: 16 residues. The ends were cut back, 2 bases at V and 5 bases at J, with 19 bases in the middle. Germline CDR1 and CDR2: SGHVS and FQNEAQ. Sample: PBMCs. The chain joins TRBV7-8 to TRBJ2-7, with D unclear. The sequence was collected from a human donor in good health (CMV status not recorded). Some clones in this sample may be carry-over from other donors' samples. In DNA, the CDR3 is TGTGCCAGCAGCTTACTACGGCCAGGCGCTGTTGACGAGCAGTACTTC. The encoded protein is CASSLLRPGAVDEQYF.